Listed here are 26 T cell receptor beta chains from one sample, sequenced in a study of a mutant IDH1 vaccine in newly diagnosed glioma. No antigens are known for them. Time point here: week 5, during vaccination. In the vaccine, a single dose held 300 ug of the mutant IDH1 20-mer peptide, along with topical imiquimod. Sequenced by immunoSEQ multiplex PCR; TCRdb stores in-frame clones only, minus some. The top ten clones hold 12% of a sample with under 45,000 clones, approximately 80% of them seen once. Material: PBMCs, obtained from a glioma patient whose treatment included an IDH1 peptide vaccine. These receptors all stem from a man aged 50 to 59 with glioma.

The CDR3 nucleotides read TGTGCCAGCAGAAGGGACTTCACCGGGGAGCTGTTTTTT. It is translated as CASRRDFTGELFF. V usage is TRBV6-4 and J usage is TRBJ2-2; TRBD2 might be the D (6 bases). The CDR3 length is 13 residues. V was pared by 6 bases and J by 4 bases, with 9 bases between. CDR1 MRHNA and CDR2 SNTAGT come from the germline V gene.

This clone has only one observation. The CDR3 bases are TGCGCCAGCAGTGCCATACAGAGGGGTTGTGGAAACACCATATATTTT. This codes for CASSAIQRGCGNTIYF. This chain links TRBV10-1 with TRBJ1-3; a weak D match, TRBD1 (5 bases). CDR3 size: 16 residues. Germline V gene lookup returns CDR1 WNHNN and CDR2 SYGVQD (reference sequence). Trimming pared 4 bases from V and 3 bases from J, leaving 16 bases between.

In this sample, this clone turned up once. CDR3 sequence (DNA): TGCACCGGAGGGAGACCCTACAATGAGCAGTTCTTC. Its translation: CTGGRPYNEQFF. The rearrangement links TRBV29-1 to TRBJ2-1; D is perhaps TRBD2 (6 bases). CDR1 is SQVTM and CDR2 is ANQGSEA in the germline V gene. The CDR3 is made up of 12 amino acids.

In its sample, this clone was seen once. V and J are TRBV7-2 and TRBJ2-7; no clear D gene. The V gene's germline CDR1 is SGHTA and CDR2 FQGNSA. The CDR3 has 15 amino acids. V was shortened by 3 bases and J by 4 bases, with 16 bases between the two germline ends. In DNA, the CDR3 is TGTGCCAGCAGCTTCAGACACTCGGAAGATTACGAGCAGTACTTC. Translation: CASSFRHSEDYEQYF.

This chain links TRBV2 with TRBJ1-2; D unresolved. CDR1 is SNHLY and CDR2 is FYNNEI in the germline V gene. The CDR3 runs to 15 residues. V was pared by 1 base and J by 8 bases, with 17 bases between. CDR3 sequence reads: CASSEGPRAPLGYTF. The CDR3 nucleotides are TGTGCCAGCAGTGAAGGCCCAAGGGCTCCCCTCGGCTACACCTTC.

The V and J genes are TRBV6-5 and TRBJ1-2, with D hard to call. The CDR3 sequence is 12 residues long. The germline V and J ends were trimmed by 8 bases and 8 bases, with 15 bases remaining between them. The germline V gene encodes CDR1 MNHEY and CDR2 SVGAGI. The CDR3 DNA reads TGTGCCAGCGCTGAGGCAGCGAGGGGCTACACCTTC. Translated, it gives CASAEAARGYTF.

This chain links TRBV2 with TRBJ1-1; 8 nucleotides line up with TRBD1. V was pared by 6 bases and J by 5 bases, with 5 bases of the junction left unmatched. This CDR3 region has 13 residues. Germline V CDR1 and CDR2: SNHLY, FYNNEI. The CDR3 reads CASRDRVGTEAFF. The DNA for the CDR3 is TGTGCCAGCAGGGACAGGGTAGGGACTGAAGCTTTCTTT.

The rearrangement joins TRBV25-1 to TRBJ2-1, with 9 bases aligning to TRBD2. Germline-derived CDR1 and CDR2 are MGHDK and SYGVNS. Germline trimming cut 1 base from V and 8 bases from J; bases unmatched to any gene: 15. The CDR3 is made up of 18 amino acids. The CDR3 region is CASSEFPRFSGSVDEQFF. CDR3 coding DNA: TGTGCCAGCAGTGAATTCCCCCGGTTTAGCGGGAGTGTTGATGAGCAGTTCTTC.

The rearrangement links TRBV27 to TRBJ1-5; a possible D gene is TRBD1 (5 bases). The CDR3 is 13 residues long. Germline CDR1 MNHEY, CDR2 SMNVEV (reference sequence). Deletions cut 5 bases from V and 9 bases from J, with 14 bases between. CDR3 amino acids: CASSAGGIGPQHF. The CDR3 DNA is TGTGCCAGCAGTGCCGGGGGGATTGGGCCCCAGCATTTT.

V is TRBV6-6 and J is TRBJ1-2, with no clear D. The CDR3 has 13 amino acids. V was pared by 6 bases and J by 6 bases, with 14 bases between. Germline loops: CDR1 MNHNY, CDR2 SVGAGI (reference sequence). For the CDR3, the DNA is TGTGCCAGCAGGCAACAGCCTATCAATGGCTACACCTTC. It yields the protein CASRQQPINGYTF.

The J gene is TRBJ2-1, the V gene TRBV6-5; 10 bases match TRBD2. This CDR3 is built from 16 residues. Germline-derived CDR1 and CDR2 are MNHEY and SVGAGI. J gave up 6 bases and V 0 bases, and 5 bases lay outside the gene matches. Here the CDR3 reads CASSYSSSGRANEQFF. The CDR3 bases are TGTGCCAGCAGTTACTCAAGCAGCGGGAGGGCCAATGAGCAGTTCTTC.

This CDR3 is CASSRRVSYTEAFF. In nucleotides, the CDR3 is TGCGCCAGCAGCCGCAGGGTTTCGTACACTGAAGCTTTCTTT. The genes are TRBV4-3 and TRBJ1-1; TRBD1 is a possible D gene (5 bases). The CDR3 totals 14 residues. The V gene lost 4 bases and the J gene lost 3 bases, with 12 bases spanning the gap. CDR1 LGHNA and CDR2 YSLEER come from the germline V gene.

The chain employs TRBV6-6 and TRBJ1-1, with D hard to call. The CDR3 runs 11 residues. Trimming removed 6 bases from V and 8 bases from J, with 10 bases in between. Germline V gene sequence: CDR1 MNHNY, CDR2 SVGAGI (reference sequence). The CDR3 spells CASSPTTEAFF. The CDR3 nucleotides are TGTGCCAGCAGCCCCACAACAGAAGCTTTCTTT.

The V gene is TRBV23-1, the J gene TRBJ1-2; D is ambiguous. TRBV23-1 is treated as an ORF (open reading frame) with a function not yet certain. The CDR3 is made up of 17 amino acids. Trimming removed 2 bases at V and 5 bases at J, with 21 bases between. The CDR3 loop is CASSQPYDDPGKYGYTF. CDR3 DNA: TGCGCCAGCAGTCAACCTTACGATGACCCGGGGAAGTATGGCTACACCTTC.

The V gene is TRBV12-5, the J gene TRBJ2-2, with 11 bases lining up with TRBD2. Germline trimming cut 5 bases from V and 5 bases from J; bases unmatched to any gene: 7. CDR3 length equals 16 residues. From germline, CDR1 is LGHNT and CDR2 FRNRAP. The CDR3 region has the DNA TGTGCTAGTGGTGGACCACTAGCGGGGGTTACCGGGGAGCTGTTTTTT. Amino acids: CASGGPLAGVTGELFF.

The chain uses TRBV5-6 and TRBJ1-3, with D possibly TRBD1 on 6 matching bases. The germline V and J ends were trimmed by 0 bases and 4 bases, with 17 bases remaining between them. Germline V gives CDR1 SGHDT, CDR2 YYEEEE. This CDR3 spans 17 amino acids. Written as DNA, the CDR3 is TGTGCCAGCAGCTTGGGGCCGGGGGGCGCCGGGGGAAACACCATATATTTT. Translated, it gives CASSLGPGGAGGNTIYF.

The genes are TRBV29-1 and TRBJ2-3, with 10 bases aligning to TRBD1. The CDR3 is 15 residues long. Looked up from germline, CDR1 is SQVTM and CDR2 is ANQGSEA. Germline trimming cut 4 bases from V and 4 bases from J; bases unmatched to any gene: 8. The CDR3 nucleotides are TGCAGCGTTGTATATCGACAGGGGGCATCAGATACGCAGTATTTT. Translating gives CSVVYRQGASDTQYF.

This chain connects TRBV10-3 to TRBJ1-3; tentative D call: TRBD1 (5 bases). The germline V gene encodes CDR1 ENHRY and CDR2 SYGVKD. Trimming stripped 6 bases from V and 8 bases from J, with 17 bases between. There are 14 residues in the CDR3. This CDR3 is CAIRRDGGSDTIYF. In DNA form, the CDR3 reads TGTGCCATCAGGCGGGATGGGGGGTCGGACACCATATATTTT.

The J gene is TRBJ2-5, the V gene TRBV2; 13 bases line up with TRBD2. The CDR3 consists of 18 residues. Germline CDR1 SNHLY, CDR2 FYNNEI. J lost 4 bases, V lost 6 bases, and 14 bases had no gene match. The CDR3 spells CASSPWTSGSPEIETQYF. CDR3 coding DNA: TGTGCCAGCAGCCCTTGGACTAGCGGGAGTCCTGAGATAGAGACCCAGTACTTC.

The chain links TRBV18 to TRBJ1-4, with 9 bases fitting TRBD1. Germline-derived CDR1 and CDR2 are KGHSH and LQKENI. The CDR3 spans 15 residues. With 3 bases clipped from V and 8 bases from J, the junction kept 7 bases outside the gene matches. The CDR3: CASSPRTGVSEKLFF. The CDR3 DNA follows: TGTGCCAGCTCACCCAGGACAGGGGTGTCCGAAAAACTGTTTTTT.

The chain employs TRBV6-5 and TRBJ1-5, with D possibly TRBD1 on 5 matching bases. The germline V gene has CDR1 MNHEY and CDR2 SVGAGI. This CDR3 comprises 13 residues. Deletions cut 5 bases from V and 4 bases from J, with 9 bases between. The CDR3: CASSTGLNQPQHF. The CDR3 nucleotides read TGTGCCAGCAGTACAGGTCTGAATCAGCCCCAGCATTTT.

V gene TRBV9 combines with J gene TRBJ2-1; TRBD2 agrees at 14 bases. The J segment lost 12 bases and the V segment lost 3 bases, leaving 8 bases of the junction unmatched. Germline assignment: CDR1 SGDLS and CDR2 YYNGEE. The CDR3 extends over 15 amino acids. The CDR3 DNA follows: TGTGCCAGCAGCGGGGGACTAGCGGGGGCCCGTGGGCAGTTCTTC. Translated: CASSGGLAGARGQFF.

This clone has a single count. This chain joins TRBV27 and TRBJ2-5; D possibly corresponds to TRBD2 (6 bases). The CDR3 runs to 14 residues. V lost 6 bases and J lost 4, with 15 bases in between. CDR1 is MNHEY, CDR2 SMNVEV, per germline (reference sequence). As DNA, the CDR3 is TGTGCCAGCAGCTTAGCGGTCCGCCGAGAGACCCAGTACTTC. It specifies CASSLAVRRETQYF.

The chain employs TRBV14 and TRBJ2-5; TRBD1 might be the D (6 bases). The V gene's germline CDR1 is SGHDN and CDR2 FVKESK. The CDR3 is 16 amino acids. V shed 1 base and J shed 4 bases, with 16 bases lying between them. The CDR3 here is CASSQGGWGLRETQYF. The CDR3 region has the DNA TGTGCCAGCAGCCAAGGAGGATGGGGGCTCCGAGAGACCCAGTACTTC.

In nucleotides, the CDR3 is TGTGCCAGCAGTTACGACAGGGGGGAGAAAGAGACCCAGTACTTC. This gives the protein CASSYDRGEKETQYF. J is TRBJ2-5 and V is TRBV6-5; 9 nucleotides line up with TRBD1. Germline V gene data show CDR1 as MNHEY and CDR2 as SVGAGI. J lost 3 bases, V lost 2 bases, and 4 bases had no gene match. This CDR3 comprises 15 residues.

This chain connects TRBV27 to TRBJ1-1; D remains ambiguous. Per the germline V gene, CDR1 is MNHEY and CDR2 is SMNVEV (reference sequence). Trimming left V 4 bases short and J 7 bases short, with 7 bases between. CDR3 length equals 11 residues. CDR3 amino acids: CASSSSNEAFF. The CDR3 DNA sequence: TGTGCCAGCAGTTCGTCAAATGAAGCTTTCTTT.